The rows below give T cell receptor beta chains drawn from one sample of a study of shared clonotypes between healthy human individuals. Repertoires were generated with immunoSEQ multiplex PCR, while TCRdb's copy carries only in-frame clones and drops some. Of over a million clones listed, about 96% are singletons. Sequences were obtained from naive CD4+ T cells sorted from blood. These receptors originate from a young man in good health. Each CDR3 is given with its conserved first and last residue. The order of the fields is D gene, V gene, CDR3 length, clone size, J gene, CDR3 DNA, CDR3 protein. D genes are given only for firm matches. Clone size is shown for a subset of rows, as once, few, many or a class of expanded clone.

TRBD1	TRBV5-5	15	-	TRBJ1-3	TGTGCCAGCAGCTTCCGGGACAGGGATGGAAACACCATATATTTT	CASSFRDRDGNTIYF
-	TRBV5-6	12	-	TRBJ1-2	TGTGCCAGCAGTACAGGAGTCTATGGCTACACCTTC	CASSTGVYGYTF
TRBD1	TRBV6-1	15	-	TRBJ1-5	TGTGCCAGCACCCGGACAGGGTATAGCAATCAGCCCCAGCATTTT	CASTRTGYSNQPQHF
TRBD2	TRBV5-1	18	-	TRBJ2-2	TGCGCCAGCAGCGGACGATCCGGACTAGCGGGTGACACCGGGGAGCTGTTTTTT	CASSGRSGLAGDTGELFF
TRBD2	TRBV2	16	-	TRBJ2-2	TGTGCCAGCAGTGAACTTGGACTAGCAGGAGGCGGGGAGCTGTTTTTT	CASSELGLAGGGELFF
-	TRBV11-3	13	-	TRBJ1-5	TGTGCCAGCAGCTTAGTCAGCGAGGGACCCCAGCATTTT	CASSLVSEGPQHF
TRBD1	TRBV7-3	14	-	TRBJ2-1	TGTGCCAGCAGCCAGGGACAGGGAGGTGTTGAGCAGTTCTTC	CASSQGQGGVEQFF
TRBD2	TRBV5-5	15	-	TRBJ2-7	TGTGCCAGCAGCCCACTAGCGGGAGATGGGTACGAGCAGTACTTC	CASSPLAGDGYEQYF
TRBD2	TRBV4-1	21	-	TRBJ2-1	TGCGCCAGCAGCCAAGTGGGACTAGCGGCACCCAAACACAGCTCCTACAATGAGCAGTTCTTC	CASSQVGLAAPKHSSYNEQFF
-	TRBV6-1	14	-	TRBJ1-2	TGTGCCAGCAGTCAAACCGGGCCGGACTATGGCTACACCTTC	CASSQTGPDYGYTF
-	TRBV10-3	14	-	TRBJ2-7	TGTGCCATCAGTGGGGCGGGAAAAATCTACGAGCAGTACTTC	CAISGAGKIYEQYF
TRBD2	TRBV5-8	17	-	TRBJ2-4	TGTGCCAGCAGCTTGGTAACTAGCGCCCTAGCCAAAAACATTCAGTACTTC	CASSLVTSALAKNIQYF
-	TRBV6-5	12	-	TRBJ1-4	TGTGCCAGCAGTTACTCCCTGGGGAAACTGTTTTTT	CASSYSLGKLFF
-	TRBV5-1	12	-	TRBJ1-1	TGCGCCAGCAGCCGGGACCCCCCTGAAGCTTTCTTT	CASSRDPPEAFF
TRBD2	TRBV11-3	15	-	TRBJ2-7	TGTGCCAGCAGCTTAGGGGCTAGCGGGGCCTACGAGCAGTACTTC	CASSLGASGAYEQYF
-	TRBV7-2	15	-	TRBJ2-2	TGTGCCAGCAGCTTCCGGAGAGAGAACACCGGGGAGCTGTTTTTT	CASSFRRENTGELFF
-	TRBV19	13	-	TRBJ1-5	TGTGCCAGTAGGTTCGGGTTCAATCAGCCCCAGCATTTT	CASRFGFNQPQHF
-	TRBV7-3	15	-	TRBJ2-7	TGTGCCAGCAGCTTAGGGCGGGGTATCACCTACGAGCAGTACTTC	CASSLGRGITYEQYF
-	TRBV6-1	12	-	TRBJ2-7	TGTGCCAGCAGTGACAAAGGGTACGAGCAGTACTTC	CASSDKGYEQYF
-	TRBV28	15	-	TRBJ2-1	TGTGCCAGCAGTCCGCTCCGCGGAGGGGTTAATGAGCAGTTCTTC	CASSPLRGGVNEQFF
TRBD2	TRBV27	17	-	TRBJ2-1	TGTGCCAGCAATCCCGCCCCGGGACTAGCGGGAGGGGGAGAGCAGTTCTTC	CASNPAPGLAGGGEQFF
TRBD1	TRBV29-1	14	-	TRBJ2-7	TGCAGCGTTGAAACGAACAGGGGAGTCGACGAGCAGTACTTC	CSVETNRGVDEQYF
TRBD2	TRBV11-3	15	-	TRBJ2-1	TGTGCCAGCAGCCGTAGGACTAGTGAGTACAATGAGCAGTTCTTC	CASSRRTSEYNEQFF
-	TRBV30	15	-	TRBJ2-7	TGTGCCTGGAGTACCGCTCGGAGGGGACAATACGAGCAGTACTTC	CAWSTARRGQYEQYF
-	TRBV15	14	-	TRBJ2-5	TGTGCCACCACCAGCACGGGACTCCACGAGACCCAGTACTTC	CATTSTGLHETQYF
-	TRBV7-9	13	-	TRBJ2-5	TGTGCCAGCAGCGTAAACACTTGGGAGACCCAGTACTTC	CASSVNTWETQYF
TRBD1	TRBV5-1	15	-	TRBJ2-7	TGCGCCAGCAGCCTGGGACAGGGGGCATACTACGAGCAGTACTTC	CASSLGQGAYYEQYF
-	TRBV10-3	13	once	TRBJ2-1	TGTGCCGCCTCGTCTCTCGGTGGCGGTGAGCAGTTCTTC	CAASSLGGGEQFF
-	TRBV7-2	14	-	TRBJ1-5	TGTGCCAGCAGCTTAGTGGGCAACAATCAGCCCCAGCATTTT	CASSLVGNNQPQHF
TRBD1	TRBV7-8	15	-	TRBJ2-7	TGTGCCAGCAGCTGGGACAGGGTGTCCCACTACGAGCAGTACTTC	CASSWDRVSHYEQYF
TRBD2	TRBV2	15	-	TRBJ2-1	TGTGCCATTGTCCGGGGAAGCGGGAGGGATGGTGAGCAGTTCTTC	CAIVRGSGRDGEQFF
-	TRBV7-2	13	-	TRBJ1-5	TGTGCCAGCAGCCCTGGGGGGTTACCGCCCCAGCATTTT	CASSPGGLPPQHF
-	TRBV5-1	13	once	TRBJ2-5	TGCGCCAGCAATCTGGGACCGCGAGAGACCCAGTACTTC	CASNLGPRETQYF
-	TRBV7-6	15	-	TRBJ1-2	TGTGCCAGCAGCTTAGTGGAGGGGACCTTGGATGGCTACACCTTC	CASSLVEGTLDGYTF
-	TRBV6-1	14	few	TRBJ1-5	TGTGCCAGCAGTGAAGTGGCGGAGGATCATCCCCAGCATTTT	CASSEVAEDHPQHF
TRBD2	TRBV28	13	-	TRBJ2-1	TGTGCCAGCGGTCAGACTAGCCTGAATGAGCAGTTCTTC	CASGQTSLNEQFF
-	TRBV30	13	-	TRBJ1-1	TGTGCCTGGAAAAAGACAGGGAACACTGAAGCTTTCTTT	CAWKKTGNTEAFF
-	TRBV7-2	11	-	TRBJ2-4	TGTGCCAGCAGCCTCGGTGACATTCAGTACTTC	CASSLGDIQYF
TRBD2	TRBV4-3	17	-	TRBJ2-7	TGCGCCAGCAGCCAAGACGGGGCCCTAGCGGGAGGGTACGAGCAGTACTTC	CASSQDGALAGGYEQYF
-	TRBV19	14	-	TRBJ2-5	TGTGCCAGTAGTATAGCAGGACAGCAAGAGACCCAGTACTTC	CASSIAGQQETQYF
TRBD1	TRBV18	16	once	TRBJ1-5	TGTGCCAGCTCACTTGAACTGGGACAGGTTCATCAGCCCCAGCATTTT	CASSLELGQVHQPQHF
-	TRBV10-3	15	-	TRBJ2-1	TGTGCCATCAGTTCAAGCCCGGGTCTCTCGAATGAGCAGTTCTTC	CAISSSPGLSNEQFF
-	TRBV7-8	16	-	TRBJ1-2	TGTGCCAGCAGCTTATTCATTGTTGGGACTTACTATGGCTACACCTTC	CASSLFIVGTYYGYTF
-	TRBV10-3	13	-	TRBJ2-7	TGTGCCATCAGTGAAGGGGTGTACTACGAGCAGTACTTC	CAISEGVYYEQYF
-	TRBV7-9	12	-	TRBJ1-2	TGTGCCAGCAGCGTAGTGGGTGGTGGCTACACCTTC	CASSVVGGGYTF
-	TRBV29-1	13	-	TRBJ2-7	TGCAGCGTCACCCAACCGGTCGGGGGCGAGCAGTACTTC	CSVTQPVGGEQYF
-	TRBV11-2	13	-	TRBJ1-1	TGTGCCAGCAGCTTACAATTGAACACTGAAGCTTTCTTT	CASSLQLNTEAFF
-	TRBV7-2	14	-	TRBJ2-7	TGTGCCAGCAGCTTAGGTCGAGCGGGCGACGAGCAGTACTTC	CASSLGRAGDEQYF
TRBD1	TRBV11-3	14	-	TRBJ1-1	TGTGCCAGCAGCTTAGAGGGACAGAACTTTGAAGCTTTCTTT	CASSLEGQNFEAFF
-	TRBV2	14	-	TRBJ2-7	TGTGCCAGCAGTGGCCTGACACGTTACTACGAGCAGTACTTC	CASSGLTRYYEQYF
-	TRBV18	16	-	TRBJ1-5	TGTGCCAGCTCACCTAGTACAGGTAATAGCAATCAGCCCCAGCATTTT	CASSPSTGNSNQPQHF
TRBD1	TRBV5-1	14	-	TRBJ2-7	TGCGCCAGTAGTAAACAGGGGAACCCCTACGAGCAGTACTTC	CASSKQGNPYEQYF
TRBD1	TRBV5-1	15	-	TRBJ1-4	TGCGCCAGCAGCCCCGGGACAGGGGGTGGCGAAAAACTGTTTTTT	CASSPGTGGGEKLFF
-	TRBV19	13	-	TRBJ2-7	TGTGCCAGTAGTATTGGGGAGGCCTACGAGCAGTACTTC	CASSIGEAYEQYF
TRBD2	TRBV9	16	-	TRBJ2-2	TGTGCCAGCAGCGTGAGAGCGGGAGGGACCACCGGGGAGCTGTTTTTT	CASSVRAGGTTGELFF
-	TRBV28	12	-	TRBJ2-1	TGTGCCAGCAGTTTGGGCTACAATGAGCAGTTCTTC	CASSLGYNEQFF
-	TRBV6-5	13	-	TRBJ2-5	TGTGCCAGCAGTTACGGACAGCAAGAGACCCAGTACTTC	CASSYGQQETQYF
TRBD1	TRBV7-9	14	-	TRBJ2-5	TGTGCCAGCAGCTATGGACAGGGCGGGGAGACCCAGTACTTC	CASSYGQGGETQYF